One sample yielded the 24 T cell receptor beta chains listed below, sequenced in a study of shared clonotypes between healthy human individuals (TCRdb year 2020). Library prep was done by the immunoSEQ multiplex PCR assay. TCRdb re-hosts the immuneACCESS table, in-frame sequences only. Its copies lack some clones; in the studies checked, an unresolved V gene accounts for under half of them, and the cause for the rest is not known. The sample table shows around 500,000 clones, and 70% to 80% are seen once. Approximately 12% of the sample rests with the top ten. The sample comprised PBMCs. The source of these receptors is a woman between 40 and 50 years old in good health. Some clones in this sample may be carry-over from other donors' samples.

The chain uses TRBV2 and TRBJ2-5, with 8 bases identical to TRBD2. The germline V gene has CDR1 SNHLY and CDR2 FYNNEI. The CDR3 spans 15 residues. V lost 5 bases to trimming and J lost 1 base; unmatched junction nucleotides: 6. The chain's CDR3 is CASSFAGGIQETQYF. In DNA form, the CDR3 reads TGTGCCAGCAGTTTTGCGGGAGGTATCCAAGAGACCCAGTACTTC.

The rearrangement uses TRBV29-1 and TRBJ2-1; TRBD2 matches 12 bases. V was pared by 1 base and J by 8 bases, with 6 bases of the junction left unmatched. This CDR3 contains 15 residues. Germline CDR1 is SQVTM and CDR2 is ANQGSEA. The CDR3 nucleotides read TGCAGCGTTGAAGTCCTAGCGGGAGGGCCCTATGAGCAGTTCTTC. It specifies CSVEVLAGGPYEQFF.

CDR3 sequence reads: CAISRSSYNEQFF. The CDR3 DNA is TGTGCCATCAGTAGGAGCTCCTACAATGAGCAGTTCTTC. The rearrangement joins TRBV10-3 to TRBJ2-1; D is unclear. Trimming took 5 bases from V and 0 from J, leaving 5 bases between them. From germline, CDR1 is ENHRY and CDR2 SYGVKD. This CDR3 contains 13 residues.

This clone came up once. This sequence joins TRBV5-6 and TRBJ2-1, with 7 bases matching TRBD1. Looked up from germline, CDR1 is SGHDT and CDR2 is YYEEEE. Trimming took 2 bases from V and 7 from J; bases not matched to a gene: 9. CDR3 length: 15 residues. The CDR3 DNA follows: TGTGCCAGCAGCTTAGGAACAGGGGCTATTAATGAGCAGTTCTTC. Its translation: CASSLGTGAINEQFF.

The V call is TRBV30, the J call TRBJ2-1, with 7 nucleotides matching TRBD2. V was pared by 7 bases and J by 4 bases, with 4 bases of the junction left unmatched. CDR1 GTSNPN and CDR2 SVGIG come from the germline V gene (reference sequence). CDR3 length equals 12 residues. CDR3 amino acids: CASLAVYNEQFF. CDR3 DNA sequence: TGTGCCTCTCTAGCGGTATACAATGAGCAGTTCTTC.

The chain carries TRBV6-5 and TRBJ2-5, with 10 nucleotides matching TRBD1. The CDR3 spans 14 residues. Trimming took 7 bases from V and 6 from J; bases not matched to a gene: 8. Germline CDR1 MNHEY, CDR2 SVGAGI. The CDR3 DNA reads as TGTGCCAGCAAGGAGACAGGGGGCGGGAAGACCCAGTACTTC. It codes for CASKETGGGKTQYF.

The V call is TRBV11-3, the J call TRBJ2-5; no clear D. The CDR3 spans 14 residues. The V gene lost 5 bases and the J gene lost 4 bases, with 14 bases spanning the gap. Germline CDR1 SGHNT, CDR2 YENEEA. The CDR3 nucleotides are TGTGCCAGCAGCCCAGACGGGTGGGGAGAGACCCAGTACTTC. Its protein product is CASSPDGWGETQYF.

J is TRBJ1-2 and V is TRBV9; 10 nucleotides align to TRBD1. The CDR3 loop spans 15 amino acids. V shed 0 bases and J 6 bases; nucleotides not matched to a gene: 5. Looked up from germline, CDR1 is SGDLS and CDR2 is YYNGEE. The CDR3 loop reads CASSVAPGTGDGYTF. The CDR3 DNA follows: TGTGCCAGCAGCGTAGCACCAGGGACAGGGGATGGCTACACCTTC.

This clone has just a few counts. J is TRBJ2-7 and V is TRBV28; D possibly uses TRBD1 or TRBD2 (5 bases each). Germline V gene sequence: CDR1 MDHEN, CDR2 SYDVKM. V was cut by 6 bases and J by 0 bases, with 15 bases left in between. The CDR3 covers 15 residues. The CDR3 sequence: CASRPPGPVSYEQYF. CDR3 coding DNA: TGTGCCAGCAGGCCTCCGGGACCTGTCTCCTACGAGCAGTACTTC.

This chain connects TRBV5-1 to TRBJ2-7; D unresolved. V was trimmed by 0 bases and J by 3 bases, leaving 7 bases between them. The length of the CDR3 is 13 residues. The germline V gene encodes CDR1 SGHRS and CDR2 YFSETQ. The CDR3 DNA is TGCGCCAGCAGCTTGGGCCCCCACTACGAGCAGTACTTC. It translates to CASSLGPHYEQYF.

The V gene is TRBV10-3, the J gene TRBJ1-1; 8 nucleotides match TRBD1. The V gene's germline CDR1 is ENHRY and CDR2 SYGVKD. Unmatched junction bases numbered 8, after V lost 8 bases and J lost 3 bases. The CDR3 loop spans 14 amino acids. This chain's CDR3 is CAILGQGGDTEAFF. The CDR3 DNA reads TGTGCCATCTTAGGACAGGGCGGTGACACTGAAGCTTTCTTT.

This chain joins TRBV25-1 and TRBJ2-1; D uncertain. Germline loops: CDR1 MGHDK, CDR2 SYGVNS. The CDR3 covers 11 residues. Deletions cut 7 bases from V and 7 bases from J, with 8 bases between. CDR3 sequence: CASMGLNEQFF. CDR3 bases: TGTGCCAGCATGGGGTTAAATGAGCAGTTCTTC.

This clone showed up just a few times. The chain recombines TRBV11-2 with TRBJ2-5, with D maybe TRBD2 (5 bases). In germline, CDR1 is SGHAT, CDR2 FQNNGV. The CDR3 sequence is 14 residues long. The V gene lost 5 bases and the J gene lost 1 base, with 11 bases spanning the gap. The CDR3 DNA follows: TGTGCCAGCAGCCCAGAGCGGACCCAAGAGACCCAGTACTTC. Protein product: CASSPERTQETQYF. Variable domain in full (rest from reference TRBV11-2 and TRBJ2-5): EAGVAQSPRYKIIEKRQSVAFWCNPISGHATLYWYQQILGQGPKLLIQFQNNGVVDDSQLPKDRFSAERLKGVDSTLKIQPAKLEDSAVYLCASSPERTQETQYFGPGTRLLVL.

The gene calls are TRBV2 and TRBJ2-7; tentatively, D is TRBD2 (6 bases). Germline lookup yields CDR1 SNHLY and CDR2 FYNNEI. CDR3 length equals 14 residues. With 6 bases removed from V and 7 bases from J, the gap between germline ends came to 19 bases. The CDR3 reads CASSPARELGEQYF. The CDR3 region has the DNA TGTGCCAGCAGCCCCGCTCGGGAGTTAGGGGAGCAGTACTTC. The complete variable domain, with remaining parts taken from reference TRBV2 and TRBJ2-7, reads EPEVTQTPSHQVTQMGQEVILRCVPISNHLYFYWYRQILGQKVEFLVSFYNNEISEKSEIFDDQFSVERPDGSNFTLKIRSTKLEDSAMYFCASSPARELGEQYFGPGTRLTVT.

In DNA form, the CDR3 reads TGCGCCAGCAGCCAAGATTGGGGCAGGACTTATGGCTACACCTTC. The encoded protein is CASSQDWGRTYGYTF. The V call is TRBV4-1, the J call TRBJ1-2, with D perhaps matching TRBD1 (5 bases). V was shortened by 0 bases and J by 5 bases, with 13 bases between the two germline ends. In germline, CDR1 is MGHRA, CDR2 YSYEKL. The CDR3 consists of 15 residues.

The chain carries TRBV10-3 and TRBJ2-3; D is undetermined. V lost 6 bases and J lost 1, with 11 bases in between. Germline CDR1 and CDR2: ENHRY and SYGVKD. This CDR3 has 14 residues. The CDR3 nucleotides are TGTGCCATCAGCTCTACTGTAGGCACAGATACGCAGTATTTT. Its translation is CAISSTVGTDTQYF.

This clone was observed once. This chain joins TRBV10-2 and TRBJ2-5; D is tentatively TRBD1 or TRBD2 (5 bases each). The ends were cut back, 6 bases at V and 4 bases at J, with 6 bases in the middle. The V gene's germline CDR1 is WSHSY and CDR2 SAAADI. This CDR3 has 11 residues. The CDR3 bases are TGCGCCAGCAGGGGACGAGAGACCCAGTACTTC. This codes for CASRGRETQYF.

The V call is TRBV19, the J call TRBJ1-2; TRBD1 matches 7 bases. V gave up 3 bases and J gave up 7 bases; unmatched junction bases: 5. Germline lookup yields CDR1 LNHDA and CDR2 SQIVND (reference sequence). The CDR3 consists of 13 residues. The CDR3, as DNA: TGTGCCAGTAGTATCCGGACAGGCGGTGGCTACACCTTC. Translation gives CASSIRTGGGYTF.

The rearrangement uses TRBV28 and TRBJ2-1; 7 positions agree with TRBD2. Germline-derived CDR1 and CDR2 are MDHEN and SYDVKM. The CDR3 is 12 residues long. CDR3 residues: CATAGDVDEQFF. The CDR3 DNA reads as TGTGCTACTGCGGGAGATGTGGATGAGCAGTTCTTC.

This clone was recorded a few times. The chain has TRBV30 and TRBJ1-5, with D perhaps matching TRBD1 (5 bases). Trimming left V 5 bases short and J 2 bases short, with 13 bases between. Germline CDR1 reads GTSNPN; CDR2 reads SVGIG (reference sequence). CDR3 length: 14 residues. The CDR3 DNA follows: TGTGCCTGGGGTTCCGTGGGGGGCAATCAGCCCCAGCATTTT. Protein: CAWGSVGGNQPQHF. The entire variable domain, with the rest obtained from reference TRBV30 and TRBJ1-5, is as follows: SQTIHQWPATLVQPVGSPLSLECTVEGTSNPNLYWYRQAAGRGLQLLFYSVGIGQISSEVPQNLSASRPQDRQFILSSKKLLLSDSGFYLCAWGSVGGNQPQHFGDGTRLSIL.

This CDR3 reads CASSPAPSGNTIYF. DNA for the CDR3: TGTGCCAGCAGTCCCGCCCCCTCTGGAAACACCATATATTTT. V and J are TRBV2 and TRBJ1-3; no reliable D call. Per germline, CDR1 SNHLY and CDR2 FYNNEI. There are 14 residues in the CDR3. Trimming took 5 bases from V and 0 from J, leaving 8 bases between them.

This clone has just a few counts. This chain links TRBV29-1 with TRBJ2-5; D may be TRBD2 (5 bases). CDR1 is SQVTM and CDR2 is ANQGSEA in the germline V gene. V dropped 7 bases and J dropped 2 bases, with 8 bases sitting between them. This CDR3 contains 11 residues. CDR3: CSAGVQETQYF. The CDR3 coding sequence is TGCAGCGCCGGGGTTCAAGAGACCCAGTACTTC.

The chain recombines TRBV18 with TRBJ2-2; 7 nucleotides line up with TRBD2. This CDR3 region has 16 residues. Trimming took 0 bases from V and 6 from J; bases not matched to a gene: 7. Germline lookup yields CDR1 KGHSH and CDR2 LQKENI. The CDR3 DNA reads TGTGCCAGCTCACCACCTGGGAGGGCCTCGGCCGGGGAGCTGTTTTTT. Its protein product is CASSPPGRASAGELFF.

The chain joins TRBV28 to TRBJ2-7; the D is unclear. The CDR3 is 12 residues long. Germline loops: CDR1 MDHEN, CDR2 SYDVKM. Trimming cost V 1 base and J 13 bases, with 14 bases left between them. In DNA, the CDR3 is TGTGCCAGCAGTTTATCGGTTAGTCGTTTCTACTTC. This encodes CASSLSVSRFYF.